This is a list of T cell receptor beta chains from one sample in a study of T cell responses to AZD1222 COVID-19 vaccine. Clones were read by immunoSEQ multiplex PCR, and TCRdb kept only the in-frame ones, dropping some. The table shows 57,000 or so clones, with 75% to 90% occurring only once. This sample comprised peripheral blood, obtained on day 0 of MenACWY control vaccination. The receptors originated from an adult in good health. Both conserved end residues are part of each CDR3. The order of the fields is CDR3 DNA, CDR3 protein, J gene, D gene, clone size, V gene. The D gene is left open where the match is weak. Expanded clones are given a class, and other clones once, few, many or no size at all.

TGCAGCGCCATTAATGCTTGGGATGGCGAGCAGTACTTC,CSAINAWDGEQYF,TRBJ2-7,.,.,TRBV29-1
TGTGCCAGCAGTGGGGGGGGATGGAGTTCTGGAAACACCATATATTTT,CASSGGGWSSGNTIYF,TRBJ1-3,.,.,TRBV28
TGTGCCTGGACCCCTAGGGGACAGGGAGGGATTGGCAATCAGCCCCAGCATTTT,CAWTPRGQGGIGNQPQHF,TRBJ1-5,TRBD1,once,TRBV30
TGTGCCAGCTCACCCCTCCGGGGGAATGAGCAGTTCTTC,CASSPLRGNEQFF,TRBJ2-1,.,.,TRBV18
TGCGCCAGCAGCTTAGGACTAGCTTCGGAGACCCAGTACTTC,CASSLGLASETQYF,TRBJ2-5,TRBD2,.,TRBV5-1
TGTGCCAGCAGCCAGCTTTACAATGAGCAGTTCTTC,CASSQLYNEQFF,TRBJ2-1,.,.,TRBV3-1/TRBV3-2
TGTGCCAGCAGCCTTAGACAGGGACCCACAGATACGCAGTATTTT,CASSLRQGPTDTQYF,TRBJ2-3,TRBD1,.,TRBV7-2
TGCGCCAGCAGCACCCAACTAGCGAGGGGCTCAGATACGCAGTATTTT,CASSTQLARGSDTQYF,TRBJ2-3,TRBD2,.,TRBV5-1
TGCGCCAGCAGCTCCCTAATTATAGGAAACACTGAAGCTTTCTTT,CASSSLIIGNTEAFF,TRBJ1-1,.,once,TRBV5-1
TGCAGTGGGGGCCGGGGAGAGACCCAGTACTTC,CSGGRGETQYF,TRBJ2-5,.,.,TRBV20-1
TGCGCCAGCAGTGAATCCGGGACGCATGAGCAGTTCTTC,CASSESGTHEQFF,TRBJ2-1,.,.,TRBV10-1
TGTGCCAGCAGCGCGGGACTTTCGAACACTGAAGCTTTCTTT,CASSAGLSNTEAFF,TRBJ1-1,.,.,TRBV5-4
TGTGCCAGCTCACCAACCTTCATTGATGAGCAGTTCTTC,CASSPTFIDEQFF,TRBJ2-1,.,.,TRBV18
TGCGCCAGCAGCCCCCGACAGAACGATGAGCAGTTCTTC,CASSPRQNDEQFF,TRBJ2-1,.,.,TRBV4-1
TGTGCCAGCAGCCCGCAAGGGCAATTGAACACTGAAGCTTTCTTT,CASSPQGQLNTEAFF,TRBJ1-1,.,once,TRBV5-4
TGTGCCAGTAGTATTTACGGAAACACCATATATTTT,CASSIYGNTIYF,TRBJ1-3,.,.,TRBV19
TGTGCCAGCGGTACTAGTCGATCGGGGTCCTACGAGCAGTACTTC,CASGTSRSGSYEQYF,TRBJ2-7,.,.,TRBV6-5
TGTGCCAGCAGTAGGAGGACAGGGGTGTTCCGGAACGAGCAGTACTTC,CASSRRTGVFRNEQYF,TRBJ2-7,TRBD1,.,TRBV6-2/TRBV6-3
TGTGCCAGCAGTCCGATGAGCTCCTACAATGAGCAGTTCTTC,CASSPMSSYNEQFF,TRBJ2-1,.,.,TRBV2
TGCAGCGGAACAGGGGAGACCGGGGAGCTGTTTTTT,CSGTGETGELFF,TRBJ2-2,TRBD1,.,TRBV29-1
TGCGCCAGCAGCTTGGCCCCTCCCCCCTCCTACGAGCAGTACTTC,CASSLAPPPSYEQYF,TRBJ2-7,.,.,TRBV5-1
TGTGCCAGCGGTATGGGGGACGGTGAAAAACTGTTTTTT,CASGMGDGEKLFF,TRBJ1-4,.,.,TRBV7-2